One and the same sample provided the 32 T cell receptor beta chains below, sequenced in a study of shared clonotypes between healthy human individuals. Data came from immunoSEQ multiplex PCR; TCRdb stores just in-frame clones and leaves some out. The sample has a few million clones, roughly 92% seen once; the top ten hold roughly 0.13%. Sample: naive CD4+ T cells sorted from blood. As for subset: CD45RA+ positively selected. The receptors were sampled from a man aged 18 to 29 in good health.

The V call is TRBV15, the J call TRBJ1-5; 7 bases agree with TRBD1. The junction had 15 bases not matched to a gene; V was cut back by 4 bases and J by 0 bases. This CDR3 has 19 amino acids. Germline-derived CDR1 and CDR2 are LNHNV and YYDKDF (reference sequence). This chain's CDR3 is CATSTASDRLRYSNQPQHF. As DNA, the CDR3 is TGTGCCACCAGCACCGCCTCGGACAGGCTAAGATATAGCAATCAGCCCCAGCATTTT.

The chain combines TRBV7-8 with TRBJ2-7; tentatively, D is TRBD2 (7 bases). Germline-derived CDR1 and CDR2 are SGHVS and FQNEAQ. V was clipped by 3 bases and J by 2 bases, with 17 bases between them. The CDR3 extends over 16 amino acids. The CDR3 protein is CASSLGRGRLAYEQYF. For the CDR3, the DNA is TGTGCCAGCAGCTTGGGGAGGGGGAGGCTCGCCTACGAGCAGTACTTC.

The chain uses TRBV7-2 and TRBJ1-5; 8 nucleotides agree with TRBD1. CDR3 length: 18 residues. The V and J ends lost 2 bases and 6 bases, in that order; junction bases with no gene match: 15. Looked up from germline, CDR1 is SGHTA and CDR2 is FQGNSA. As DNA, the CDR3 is TGTGCCAGCAGCTTAAACCCGCCGGCAGGGGGCTTGGGTCAGCCCCAGCATTTT. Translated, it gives CASSLNPPAGGLGQPQHF.

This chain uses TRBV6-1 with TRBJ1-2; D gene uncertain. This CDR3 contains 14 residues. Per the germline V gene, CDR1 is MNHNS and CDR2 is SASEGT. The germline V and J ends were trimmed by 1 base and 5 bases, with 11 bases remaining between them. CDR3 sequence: CASSEVRDAYGYTF. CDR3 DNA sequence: TGTGCCAGCAGTGAAGTAAGGGATGCGTATGGCTACACCTTC.

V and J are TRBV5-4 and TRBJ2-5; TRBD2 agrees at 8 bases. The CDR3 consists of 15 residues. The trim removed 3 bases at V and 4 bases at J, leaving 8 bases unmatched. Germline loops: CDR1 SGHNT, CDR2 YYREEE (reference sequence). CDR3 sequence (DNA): TGTGCCAGCAGCTCACCCCCGGGGGGGCGAGAGACCCAGTACTTC. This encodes CASSSPPGGRETQYF.

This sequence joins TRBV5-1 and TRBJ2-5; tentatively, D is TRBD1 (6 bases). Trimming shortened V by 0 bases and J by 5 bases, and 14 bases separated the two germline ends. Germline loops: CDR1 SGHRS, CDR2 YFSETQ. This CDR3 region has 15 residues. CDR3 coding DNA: TGCGCCAGCAGCTTGGCCGGCACAGGGAAGGAGACCCAGTACTTC. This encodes CASSLAGTGKETQYF.

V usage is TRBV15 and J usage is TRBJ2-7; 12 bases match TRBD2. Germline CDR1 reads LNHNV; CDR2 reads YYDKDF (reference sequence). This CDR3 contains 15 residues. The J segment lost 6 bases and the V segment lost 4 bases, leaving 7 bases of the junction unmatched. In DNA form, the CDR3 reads TGTGCCACCAGCACAAGACTAGCGGGAGCTTTCGAGCAGTACTTC. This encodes CATSTRLAGAFEQYF. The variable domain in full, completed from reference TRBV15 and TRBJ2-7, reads DAMVIQNPRYQVTQFGKPVTLSCSQTLNHNVMYWYQQKSSQAPKLLFHYYDKDFNNEADTPDNFQSRRPNTSFCFLDIRSPGLGDTAMYLCATSTRLAGAFEQYFGPGTRLTVT.

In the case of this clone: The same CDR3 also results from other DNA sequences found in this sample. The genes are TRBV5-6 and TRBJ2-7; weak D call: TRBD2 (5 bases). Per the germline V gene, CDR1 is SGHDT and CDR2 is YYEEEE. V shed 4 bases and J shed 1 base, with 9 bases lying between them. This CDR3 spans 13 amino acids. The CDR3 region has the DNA TGTGCCAGCAGCGTGGGCGGGTCCTACGAGCAGTACTTC. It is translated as CASSVGGSYEQYF.

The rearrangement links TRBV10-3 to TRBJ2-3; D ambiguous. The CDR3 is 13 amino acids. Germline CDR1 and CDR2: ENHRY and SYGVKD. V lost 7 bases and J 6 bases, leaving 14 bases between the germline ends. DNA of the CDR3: TGTGCCATCAAAAGGACGGCGGCCGATACGCAGTATTTT. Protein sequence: CAIKRTAADTQYF.

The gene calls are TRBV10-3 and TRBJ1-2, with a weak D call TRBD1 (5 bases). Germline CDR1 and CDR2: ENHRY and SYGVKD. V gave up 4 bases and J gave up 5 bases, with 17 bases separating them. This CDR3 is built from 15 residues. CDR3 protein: CAISGDRTDLYGYTF. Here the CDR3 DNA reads TGTGCCATCAGTGGGGACCGTACGGATTTATATGGCTACACCTTC.

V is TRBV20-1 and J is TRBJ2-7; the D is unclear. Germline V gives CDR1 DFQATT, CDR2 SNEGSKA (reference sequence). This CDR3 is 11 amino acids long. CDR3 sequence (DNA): TGCAGCTCAGCCAGCGACTACGAGCAGTACTTC. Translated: CSSASDYEQYF.

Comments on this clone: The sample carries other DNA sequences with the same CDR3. The CDR3 region has the DNA TGTGCCACCAGCAGGGACAGGGCCGCCTACGAGCAGTACTTC. It translates to CATSRDRAAYEQYF. The chain combines TRBV15 with TRBJ2-7; TRBD1 aligns across 8 bases. The germline CDR1 and CDR2 sequences are LNHNV and YYDKDF (reference sequence). The CDR3 consists of 14 residues. Trimming cost V 3 bases and J 2 bases; bases outside gene matches: 3.

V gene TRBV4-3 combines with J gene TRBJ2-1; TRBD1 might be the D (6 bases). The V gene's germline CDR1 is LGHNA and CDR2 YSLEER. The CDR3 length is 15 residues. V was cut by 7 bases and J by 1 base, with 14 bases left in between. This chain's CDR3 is CASTEGVGSYNEQFF. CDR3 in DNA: TGCGCCAGCACCGAGGGGGTGGGGTCCTACAATGAGCAGTTCTTC.

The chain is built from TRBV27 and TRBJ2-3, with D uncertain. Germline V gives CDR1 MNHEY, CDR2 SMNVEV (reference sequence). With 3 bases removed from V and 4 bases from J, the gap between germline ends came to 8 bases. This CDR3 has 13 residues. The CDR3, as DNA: TGTGCCAGCAGTTTCTACGGAGCAGATACGCAGTATTTT. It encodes CASSFYGADTQYF.

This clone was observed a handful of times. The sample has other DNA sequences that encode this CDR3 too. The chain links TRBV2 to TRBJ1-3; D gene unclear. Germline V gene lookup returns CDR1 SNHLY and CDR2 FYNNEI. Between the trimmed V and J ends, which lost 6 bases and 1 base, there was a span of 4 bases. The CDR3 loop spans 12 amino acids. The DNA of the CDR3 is TGTGCCAGCAGGGGGTCTGGAAACACCATATATTTT. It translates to CASRGSGNTIYF.

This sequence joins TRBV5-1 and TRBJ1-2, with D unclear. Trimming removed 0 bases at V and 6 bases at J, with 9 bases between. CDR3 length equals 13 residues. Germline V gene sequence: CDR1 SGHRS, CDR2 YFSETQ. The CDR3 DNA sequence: TGCGCCAGCAGCTTGGTGGGGTTCGATGGCTACACCTTC. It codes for CASSLVGFDGYTF.

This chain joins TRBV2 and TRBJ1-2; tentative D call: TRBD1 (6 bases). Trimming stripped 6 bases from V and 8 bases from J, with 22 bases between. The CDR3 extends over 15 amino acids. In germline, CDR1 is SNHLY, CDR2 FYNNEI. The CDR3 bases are TGTGCCAGCAGAGTCAGACTAGGGACATGGCAAGGCTACACCTTC. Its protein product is CASRVRLGTWQGYTF.

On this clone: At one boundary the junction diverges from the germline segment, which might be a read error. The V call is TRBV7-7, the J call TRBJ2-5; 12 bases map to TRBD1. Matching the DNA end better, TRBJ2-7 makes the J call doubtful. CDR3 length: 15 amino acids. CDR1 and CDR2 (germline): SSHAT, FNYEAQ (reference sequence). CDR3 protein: CASSRGQGAFYEQYF. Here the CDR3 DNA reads TGTGCTAGCAGTCGGGGACAGGGGGCATTCTACGAGCAGTACTTC.

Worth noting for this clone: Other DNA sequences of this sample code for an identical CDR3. The CDR3 region is CASSLGTLAKNIQYF. In DNA form, the CDR3 reads TGTGCCAGCAGCTTGGGCACCCTAGCCAAAAACATTCAGTACTTC. V and J are TRBV7-9 and TRBJ2-4; D ambiguous. V lost 3 bases to trimming and J lost 0 bases, with 9 bases between them. The CDR3 length is 15 residues. Germline CDR1 SEHNR, CDR2 FQNEAQ (reference sequence).

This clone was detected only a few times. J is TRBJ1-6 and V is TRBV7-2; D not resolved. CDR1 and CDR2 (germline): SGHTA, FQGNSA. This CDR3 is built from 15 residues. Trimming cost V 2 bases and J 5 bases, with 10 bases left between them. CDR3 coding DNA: TGTGCCAGCAGCTTAAGAGAGGCAAATAATTCACCCCTCCACTTT. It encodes CASSLREANNSPLHF.

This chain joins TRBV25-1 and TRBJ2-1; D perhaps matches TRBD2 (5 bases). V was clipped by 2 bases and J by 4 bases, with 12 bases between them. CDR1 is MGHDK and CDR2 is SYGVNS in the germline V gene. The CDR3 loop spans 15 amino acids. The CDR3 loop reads CASSERGRGYNEQFF. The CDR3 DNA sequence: TGTGCCAGCAGTGAACGAGGGAGAGGTTACAATGAGCAGTTCTTC. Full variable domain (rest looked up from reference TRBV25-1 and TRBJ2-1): EADIYQTPRYLVIGTGKKITLECSQTMGHDKMYWYQQDPGMELHLIHYSYGVNSTEKGDLSSESTVSRIRTEHFPLTLESARPSHTSQYLCASSERGRGYNEQFFGPGTRLTVL.

The CDR3: CSVASGSYNEQFF. The CDR3 DNA follows: TGCAGCGTTGCAAGTGGATCCTACAATGAGCAGTTCTTC. The chain uses TRBV29-1 and TRBJ2-1; D ambiguous. V dropped 4 bases and J dropped 1 base, with 8 bases sitting between them. The CDR3 runs to 13 residues. Germline V gene lookup returns CDR1 SQVTM and CDR2 ANQGSEA.

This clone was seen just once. CDR3 protein: CASSSDRGEKLFF. DNA for the CDR3: TGTGCCAGTAGTTCCGACAGGGGTGAAAAACTGTTTTTT. This chain links TRBV19 with TRBJ1-4, with TRBD1 matching over 8 bases. The CDR3 is 13 residues long. Per germline, CDR1 LNHDA and CDR2 SQIVND (reference sequence). V lost 5 bases to trimming and J lost 7 bases; unmatched junction nucleotides: 3.

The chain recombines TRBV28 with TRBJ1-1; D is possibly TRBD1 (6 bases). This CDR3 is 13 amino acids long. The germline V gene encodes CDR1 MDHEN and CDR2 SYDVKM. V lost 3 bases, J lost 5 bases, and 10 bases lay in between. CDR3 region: CASSFGRGTEAFF. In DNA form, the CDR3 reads TGTGCCAGCAGTTTTGGAAGGGGGACTGAAGCTTTCTTT.

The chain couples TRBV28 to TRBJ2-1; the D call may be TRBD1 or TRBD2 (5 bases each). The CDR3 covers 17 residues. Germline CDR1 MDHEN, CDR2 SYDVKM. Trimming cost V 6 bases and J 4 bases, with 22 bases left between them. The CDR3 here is CASSPQGWGISYNEQFF. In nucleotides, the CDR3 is TGTGCCAGCAGCCCTCAGGGATGGGGGATATCATACAATGAGCAGTTCTTC.

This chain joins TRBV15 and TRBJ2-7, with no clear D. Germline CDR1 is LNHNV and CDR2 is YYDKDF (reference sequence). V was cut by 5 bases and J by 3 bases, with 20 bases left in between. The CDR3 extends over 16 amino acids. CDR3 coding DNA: TGTGCCACCAGCTCCAGACCATGGGCTGAGGACTACGAGCAGTACTTC. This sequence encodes CATSSRPWAEDYEQYF.

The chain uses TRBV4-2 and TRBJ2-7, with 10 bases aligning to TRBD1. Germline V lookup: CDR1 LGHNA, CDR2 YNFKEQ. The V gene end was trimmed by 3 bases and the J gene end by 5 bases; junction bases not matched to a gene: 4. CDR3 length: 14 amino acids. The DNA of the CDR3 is TGTGCCAGCAGCCAGCCGACAGGGGGCAACGAGCAGTACTTC. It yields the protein CASSQPTGGNEQYF.

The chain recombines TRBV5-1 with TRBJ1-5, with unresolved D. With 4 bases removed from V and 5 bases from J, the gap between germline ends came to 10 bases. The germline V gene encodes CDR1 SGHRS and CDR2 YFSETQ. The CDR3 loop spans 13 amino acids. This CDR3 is CASSVKSDQPQHF. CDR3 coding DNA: TGCGCCAGCAGCGTAAAGAGTGATCAGCCCCAGCATTTT.

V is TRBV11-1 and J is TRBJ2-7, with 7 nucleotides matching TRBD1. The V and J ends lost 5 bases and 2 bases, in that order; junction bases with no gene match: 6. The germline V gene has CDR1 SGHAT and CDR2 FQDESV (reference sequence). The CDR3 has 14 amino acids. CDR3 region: CASSPRDRPYEQYF. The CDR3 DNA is TGTGCCAGCAGCCCCCGGGACAGACCCTACGAGCAGTACTTC.

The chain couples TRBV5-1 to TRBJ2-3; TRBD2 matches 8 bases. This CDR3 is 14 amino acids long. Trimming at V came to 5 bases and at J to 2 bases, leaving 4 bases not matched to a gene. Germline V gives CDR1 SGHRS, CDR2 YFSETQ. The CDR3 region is CASSTSGFTDTQYF. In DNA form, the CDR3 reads TGCGCCAGCAGTACTAGCGGCTTCACAGATACGCAGTATTTT. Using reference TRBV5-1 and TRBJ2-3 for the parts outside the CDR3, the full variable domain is KAGVTQTPRYLIKTRGQQVTLSCSPISGHRSVSWYQQTPGQGLQFLFEYFSETQRNKGNFPGRFSGRQFSNSRSEMNVSTLELGDSALYLCASSTSGFTDTQYFGPGTRLTVL.

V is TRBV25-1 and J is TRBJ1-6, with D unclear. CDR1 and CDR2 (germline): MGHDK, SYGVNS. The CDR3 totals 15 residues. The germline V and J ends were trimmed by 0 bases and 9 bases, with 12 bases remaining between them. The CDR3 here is CASSEYAAQPSPLHF. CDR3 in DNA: TGTGCCAGCAGTGAATATGCAGCTCAACCTTCACCCCTCCACTTT.

The CDR3 DNA reads TGTGCCAGCAGCTTGAGAGGGAAGGGCACAGATACGCAGTATTTT. It encodes CASSLRGKGTDTQYF. The chain carries TRBV5-4 and TRBJ2-3, with D possibly being TRBD2 (5 bases). V gave up 1 base and J gave up 1 base, with 10 bases separating them. The CDR3 is made up of 15 amino acids. Germline values: CDR1 SGHNT, CDR2 YYREEE (reference sequence).